This TCR beta chain was documented in a study of T cell responses to AZD1222 COVID-19 vaccine. Clones were sequenced by immunoSEQ multiplex PCR, and TCRdb holds only the in-frame ones, with some missing. Of more than 110,000 clones in the sample, 92% are singletons; the top ten hold more than 3%. Germline CDR1 reads LNHDA; CDR2 reads SQIVND (reference sequence). V gave up 2 bases and J gave up 12 bases, with 20 bases separating them. CDR3 length equals 15 residues. The chain combines TRBV19 with TRBJ2-1, with D perhaps TRBD1 (7 bases). This receptor was obtained from an adult who received the AZD1222 COVID-19 vaccine. The sample consisted of peripheral blood, taken 28 days after the second AZD1222 dose. CDR3 coding DNA: TGTGCCAGTAGTATACGCAGGGGGGACCGACTGGGGCAGTTCTTC. Translation: CASSIRRGDRLGQFF.